The 31 T cell receptor beta chains given below trace back to one sample, sequenced in a study of blood T cells in healthy people across ages (dated by TCRdb to the mid-2010s). The library relied on 5' RACE. TCRdb names Illumina HiSeq 2500 as the instrument used. The second PCR ran for about 7 to 11 cycles and used a J-beta primer mix along with a sample-barcoded 5' primer. Using fastp trimming at Q25 and MiXCR clonotype assembly, TCRdb reanalyzed the public sequencing data and kept in-frame beta chains. For every CDR3 protein sequence, its rows merge into one entry that carries the most common genes and DNA. The sample data list over 1,200,000 distinct CDR3 sequences, and 59% of these were observed just once. The ten largest clones add up to over 6.5% of the sample. Sequencing input: blood. These receptors originate from a man in his late teens or twenties in good health.

This clonotype was observed a single time. The chain couples TRBV14 to TRBJ2-2, with D possibly TRBD2 on 6 matching bases. This CDR3 region has 15 residues. In germline, CDR1 is SGHDN, CDR2 FVKESK. V lost 4 bases, J lost 4 bases, and 13 bases lay in between. The CDR3 DNA follows: TGTGCCAGCAGCCGCGTGACTAGAGGCACCGGGGAGCTGTTTTTT. This gives the protein CASSRVTRGTGELFF.

The CDR3 sequence is CASRLFGGANQPQHF. The CDR3 coding sequence is TGTGCCAGCAGACTGTTTGGAGGGGCCAATCAGCCCCAGCATTTT. The chain links TRBV5-6 to TRBJ1-5; tentative D call: TRBD1 (5 bases). The CDR3 totals 15 residues. Germline assignment: CDR1 SGHDT and CDR2 YYEEEE. V gave up 5 bases and J gave up 3 bases, with 15 bases separating them. The full variable domain, in which reference TRBV5-6 and TRBJ1-5 provide the parts outside the CDR3, is DAGVTQSPTHLIKTRGQQVTLRCSPKSGHDTVSWYQQALGQGPQFIFQYYEEEERQRGNFPDRFSGHQFPNYSSELNVNALLLGDSALYLCASRLFGGANQPQHFGDGTRLSIL.

The chain employs TRBV29-1 and TRBJ1-2; TRBD1 aligns across 9 bases. The germline CDR1 and CDR2 sequences are SQVTM and ANQGSEA. The CDR3 has 13 residues. Losses at the gene ends were 5 bases for V and 3 bases for J; bases not matched to a gene: 4. The CDR3 loop reads CSVLGQGDYGYTF. DNA for the CDR3: TGCAGCGTTTTGGGACAGGGTGACTATGGCTACACCTTC. Drawing the rest from reference TRBV29-1 and TRBJ1-2, the complete variable domain is SAVISQKPSRDICQRGTSLTIQCQVDSQVTMMFWYRQQPGQSLTLIATANQGSEATYESGFVIDKFPISRPNLTFSTLTVSNMSPEDSSIYLCSVLGQGDYGYTFGSGTRLTVV.

V gene TRBV20-1 combines with J gene TRBJ2-3; the D gene is possibly TRBD2 (6 bases). This CDR3 is 15 amino acids long. Germline CDR1 is DFQATT and CDR2 is SNEGSKA (reference sequence). Trimming cost V 7 bases and J 0 bases, with 17 bases left between them. The DNA for the CDR3 is TGCAGTGGGGTAGCTAGCGTTGCTAGCACAGATACGCAGTATTTT. Translating gives CSGVASVASTDTQYF.

The rearrangement uses TRBV29-1 and TRBJ2-1, with TRBD2 as a possible D gene (6 bases). The V end lost 5 bases, the J end lost 5 bases, and 16 bases lay between the germline ends. The CDR3 contains 14 residues. CDR1 and CDR2 from the germline V gene are SQVTM and ANQGSEA. The CDR3 spells CSVRRDRLDNEQFF. The DNA for the CDR3 is TGCAGCGTTCGGCGGGACCGCCTGGACAATGAGCAGTTCTTC.

The J gene is TRBJ2-7, the V gene TRBV7-8, with D possibly matching TRBD1 (5 bases). Trimming took 4 bases from V and 2 from J, leaving 12 bases between them. Germline V gene lookup returns CDR1 SGHVS and CDR2 FQNEAQ. The CDR3 length is 14 residues. CDR3 coding DNA: TGTGCCAGCAGCTCACAGGAGAATGCCTACGAGCAGTACTTC. This sequence encodes CASSSQENAYEQYF.

The chain employs TRBV7-2 and TRBJ2-4; TRBD2 matches 9 bases. CDR3 length: 12 residues. Germline values: CDR1 SGHTA, CDR2 FQGNSA. V lost 1 base, J lost 15 bases, and 4 bases stayed unmatched. CDR3 region: CASSLGLAGLYF. CDR3 DNA: TGTGCCAGCAGCTTAGGGCTAGCGGGATTGTACTTC.

To note about this clonotype: A read error may account for a junction end that differs from germline. This chain connects TRBV29-1 to TRBJ2-4; TRBD2 aligns across 14 bases. The J call may be in error: the DNA end matches TRBJ2-7 better. Germline-derived CDR1 and CDR2 are SQVTM and ANQGSEA. This CDR3 has 15 amino acids. CDR3 residues: CSVEGTSGGHYEQYF. The CDR3 DNA reads as TGCAGCGTCGAAGGGACTAGCGGGGGCCACTACGAGCAGTACTTC.

The chain recombines TRBV5-4 with TRBJ2-4; TRBD2 is a possible D gene (6 bases). The length of the CDR3 is 18 residues. Between the trimmed V and J ends, which lost 4 bases and 0 bases, there was a span of 20 bases. CDR1 is SGHNT, CDR2 YYREEE, per germline (reference sequence). The CDR3 DNA is TGTGCCAGCAGCCCGGACCCGGGACTCCGACTAGCCAAAAACATTCAGTACTTC. Translated: CASSPDPGLRLAKNIQYF.

The gene calls are TRBV29-1 and TRBJ1-1; D ambiguous. Germline CDR1 is SQVTM and CDR2 is ANQGSEA. V was pared by 0 bases and J by 11 bases, with 7 bases between. CDR3 length: 10 residues. This chain's CDR3 is CSVEERVAFF. CDR3 in DNA: TGCAGCGTTGAAGAGAGGGTGGCTTTCTTT.

This chain joins TRBV9 and TRBJ1-2; 10 nucleotides match TRBD1. J lost 7 bases, V lost 0 bases, and 6 bases had no gene match. The V gene's germline CDR1 is SGDLS and CDR2 YYNGEE. This CDR3 spans 15 amino acids. DNA for the CDR3: TGTGCCAGCAGCGTAGCCCCGGGACAGGGGACTGGCTACACCTTC. Protein sequence: CASSVAPGQGTGYTF.

The rearrangement joins TRBV20-1 to TRBJ1-4; maybe TRBD1 (6 bases). Germline V gene lookup returns CDR1 DFQATT and CDR2 SNEGSKA (reference sequence). The CDR3 is made up of 14 amino acids. The V end was cut by 0 bases, the J end by 5 bases, with 10 bases between. The CDR3 here is CSARERRGNEKLFF. DNA for the CDR3: TGCAGTGCTAGAGAACGCAGGGGAAATGAAAAACTGTTTTTT.

The chain is built from TRBV29-1 and TRBJ2-2; the D is unclear. The V and J ends lost 5 bases and 8 bases respectively, with 9 bases between them. This CDR3 region has 11 residues. Per germline, CDR1 SQVTM and CDR2 ANQGSEA. In nucleotides, the CDR3 is TGCAGCGTTCGAATTGTGGGGGAGCTGTTTTTT. As protein: CSVRIVGELFF.

The rearrangement uses TRBV5-1 and TRBJ2-1, with a weak D call TRBD2 (5 bases). Germline CDR1 SGHRS, CDR2 YFSETQ. With 5 bases removed from V and 8 bases from J, the gap between germline ends came to 14 bases. CDR3 length: 13 amino acids. In DNA form, the CDR3 reads TGCGCCAGCAGTAAGCGGTCTTTCTATGAGCAGTTCTTC. This gives the protein CASSKRSFYEQFF.

V gene TRBV5-1 combines with J gene TRBJ2-3; D perhaps matches TRBD1 (6 bases). The CDR3 consists of 16 residues. Germline CDR1 and CDR2: SGHRS and YFSETQ. V lost 0 bases to trimming and J lost 2 bases, with 13 bases between them. CDR3 in amino acids: CASSLARQEVTDTQYF. The CDR3, as DNA: TGCGCCAGCAGCTTGGCACGACAGGAGGTCACAGATACGCAGTATTTT. Full variable domain (rest looked up from reference TRBV5-1 and TRBJ2-3): KAGVTQTPRYLIKTRGQQVTLSCSPISGHRSVSWYQQTPGQGLQFLFEYFSETQRNKGNFPGRFSGRQFSNSRSEMNVSTLELGDSALYLCASSLARQEVTDTQYFGPGTRLTVL.

The chain carries TRBV7-9 and TRBJ2-5; 7 bases align to TRBD2. With the DNA end fitting TRBJ2-1 better, the J assignment may be wrong. The V gene's germline CDR1 is SEHNR and CDR2 FQNEAQ (reference sequence). The CDR3 spans 12 residues. CDR3 sequence: CASSLGWDYQFF. The CDR3 region has the DNA TGTGCCAGCAGCTTGGGTTGGGACTACCAGTTCTTC.

V gene TRBV12-3 or TRBV12-4 combines with J gene TRBJ1-1; a weak D match, TRBD1 (6 bases). The V end was cut by 5 bases, the J end by 5 bases, with 18 bases between. This CDR3 spans 15 amino acids. CDR3 region: CASSPAGAHLTEAFF. The CDR3 coding sequence is TGTGCCAGCAGTCCTGCAGGGGCCCATCTAACTGAAGCTTTCTTT.

V usage is TRBV15 and J usage is TRBJ2-3; 7 bases are shared with TRBD1. Germline assignment: CDR1 LNHNV and CDR2 YYDKDF (reference sequence). CDR3 length: 16 residues. The V segment lost 0 bases and the J segment 6 bases; nucleotides outside the gene matches: 9. CDR3 bases: TGTGCCACCAGCAGAGATGGAGACAGGGCAGGGGATACGCAGTATTTT. It is translated as CATSRDGDRAGDTQYF.

In this sample, this clonotype turned up a few times. The chain combines TRBV2 with TRBJ2-1, with 9 bases aligning to TRBD2. The V and J ends lost 4 bases and 9 bases, in that order; junction bases with no gene match: 10. There are 15 residues in the CDR3. Germline V gives CDR1 SNHLY, CDR2 FYNNEI. Here the CDR3 DNA reads TGTGCCAGCAGTGTAGGAGTAGCGGGAGCGACTGAGCAGTTCTTC. It specifies CASSVGVAGATEQFF.

V usage is TRBV3-1 and J usage is TRBJ2-5, with D perhaps matching TRBD2 (5 bases). Trimming removed 3 bases at V and 11 bases at J, with 13 bases between. Germline CDR1 is LGHDT and CDR2 is YNNKEL (reference sequence). CDR3 length: 12 amino acids. CDR3 bases: TGTGCCAGCAGCCATGGGCCAGGCGGGCAGTACTTC. Its protein product is CASSHGPGGQYF.

The rearrangement links TRBV6-5 to TRBJ2-5, with D possibly TRBD1 on 6 matching bases. This CDR3 region has 14 residues. The V end lost 6 bases, the J end lost 5 bases, and 16 bases lay between the germline ends. Germline V CDR1 and CDR2: MNHEY, SVGAGI. CDR3 region: CASSPTTGPETQYF. CDR3 nucleotide sequence: TGTGCCAGCAGCCCCACCACAGGGCCCGAGACCCAGTACTTC.

V is TRBV10-3 and J is TRBJ1-5; TRBD1 might be the D (6 bases). The length of the CDR3 is 16 residues. Germline V gene lookup returns CDR1 ENHRY and CDR2 SYGVKD. Deletions cut 3 bases from V and 4 bases from J, with 16 bases between. The CDR3 DNA reads as TGTGCCATCAGTGAAAGTGGAGGGGGGCCGAATCAGCCCCAGCATTTT. Its protein is CAISESGGGPNQPQHF.

V is TRBV28 and J is TRBJ1-2; possibly TRBD1 for D (6 bases). CDR1 is MDHEN, CDR2 SYDVKM, per germline. With 7 bases removed from V and 7 bases from J, the gap between germline ends came to 19 bases. This CDR3 contains 14 residues. This CDR3 is CASTHRDLSGGYTF. The CDR3 DNA follows: TGTGCCAGCACTCACAGGGACCTATCCGGTGGCTACACCTTC.

This clonotype showed up just a few times. The chain uses TRBV2 and TRBJ2-4; perhaps TRBD1 as D (5 bases). The DNA end is more similar to TRBJ2-7, so the J call may be wrong. The CDR3 totals 12 residues. Germline-derived CDR1 and CDR2 are SNHLY and FYNNEI. The CDR3 bases are TGTGCCAGCGGAAGGAAGGGGTTCGAGCAGTACTTC. Translation: CASGRKGFEQYF.

The chain joins TRBV7-2 to TRBJ1-2; D unresolved. The CDR3 extends over 17 amino acids. The germline V gene encodes CDR1 SGHTA and CDR2 FQGNSA. V was clipped by 4 bases and J by 5 bases, with 23 bases between them. The CDR3: CASSWRVSAESRYGYTF. The DNA for the CDR3 is TGTGCCAGCAGCTGGAGGGTCAGCGCTGAGTCAAGATATGGCTACACCTTC.

The rearrangement joins TRBV15 to TRBJ1-2; D may be TRBD1 (5 bases). Per the germline V gene, CDR1 is LNHNV and CDR2 is YYDKDF (reference sequence). With 0 bases removed from V and 7 bases from J, the gap between germline ends came to 21 bases. This CDR3 is built from 17 residues. This chain's CDR3 is CATSRDPGTSRDCGYTF. Written as DNA, the CDR3 is TGTGCCACCAGCAGAGATCCGGGCACTTCAAGGGACTGTGGCTACACCTTC.

This clonotype appeared a few times. The chain joins TRBV3-1 to TRBJ2-3, with D tentatively TRBD2 (6 bases). Germline V lookup: CDR1 LGHDT, CDR2 YNNKEL (reference sequence). V was cut by 1 base and J by 6 bases, with 11 bases left in between. There are 14 residues in the CDR3. This CDR3 reads CASSQGASGDTQYF. The CDR3 DNA sequence: TGTGCCAGCAGCCAAGGAGCCAGCGGGGATACGCAGTATTTT.

In its sample, this clonotype was seen a few times. The V and J genes are TRBV12-3 or TRBV12-4 and TRBJ2-7; possibly TRBD2 for D (5 bases). Trimming left V 2 bases short and J 3 bases short, with 17 bases between. The CDR3 runs 16 residues. The CDR3 DNA is TGTGCCAGCAGTTTAATGGGAGTAGGAGGCCTCTACGAGCAGTACTTC. It codes for CASSLMGVGGLYEQYF.

Remarks on this clonotype: It may be a read error: a sequence one base away is much more abundant. The chain employs TRBV5-1 and TRBJ2-7; no clear D. This CDR3 comprises 13 residues. In germline, CDR1 is SGHRS, CDR2 YFSETQ. Trimming removed 2 bases at V and 2 bases at J, with 8 bases between. CDR3 in DNA: TGCGCCAGCAGCTTTACATGGGCCTACGAGCAGTACTTC. Amino acid sequence: CASSFTWAYEQYF.

This clonotype was observed a few times. The gene calls are TRBV3-1 and TRBJ2-7, with D perhaps matching TRBD1 (6 bases). The CDR3 spans 16 residues. In germline, CDR1 is LGHDT, CDR2 YNNKEL (reference sequence). V was clipped by 2 bases and J by 3 bases, with 17 bases between them. The CDR3 sequence is CASSQPSTGYIYEQYF. CDR3 nucleotides: TGTGCCAGCAGCCAACCATCTACAGGGTACATCTACGAGCAGTACTTC.

The rearrangement joins TRBV6-1 to TRBJ1-5; D not certain. Between the trimmed V and J ends, which lost 4 bases and 0 bases, there was a span of 10 bases. Per the germline V gene, CDR1 is MNHNS and CDR2 is SASEGT. This CDR3 has 15 amino acids. The CDR3 DNA reads TGTGCCAGCAGTGGATCAAGTTATAGCAATCAGCCCCAGCATTTT. It specifies CASSGSSYSNQPQHF.